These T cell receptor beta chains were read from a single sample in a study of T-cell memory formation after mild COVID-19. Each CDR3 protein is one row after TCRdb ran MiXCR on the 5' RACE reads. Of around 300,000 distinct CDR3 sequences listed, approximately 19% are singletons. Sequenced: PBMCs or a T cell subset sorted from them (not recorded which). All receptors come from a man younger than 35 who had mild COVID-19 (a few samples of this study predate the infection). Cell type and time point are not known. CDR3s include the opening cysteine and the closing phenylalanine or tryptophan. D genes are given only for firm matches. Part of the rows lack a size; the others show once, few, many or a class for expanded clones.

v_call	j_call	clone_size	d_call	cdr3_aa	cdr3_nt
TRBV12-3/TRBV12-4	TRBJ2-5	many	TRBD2	CASSAPSGGAYETQYF	TGTGCCAGCAGTGCCCCTAGCGGGGGGGCCTATGAGACCCAGTACTTC
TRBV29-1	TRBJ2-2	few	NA	CSVVGQTNTGELFF	TGCAGCGTTGTCGGTCAGACGAACACCGGGGAGCTGTTTTTT
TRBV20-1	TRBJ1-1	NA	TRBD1	CSARDSGTGDEAFF	TGCAGTGCTAGAGATTCGGGGACAGGGGATGAAGCTTTCTTT
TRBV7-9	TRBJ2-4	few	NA	CAIRPEIQYF	TGTGCCATCCGGCCTGAGATTCAGTACTTC
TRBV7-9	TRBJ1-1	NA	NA	CASSLVRRGDTEAFF	TGTGCCAGCAGCTTAGTCCGGCGGGGTGACACTGAAGCTTTCTTT
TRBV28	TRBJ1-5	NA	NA	CASSSANQPQHF	TGTGCCAGCAGCTCAGCTAATCAGCCCCAGCATTTT
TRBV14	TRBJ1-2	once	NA	CASSQTDRAYGYTF	TGTGCCAGCAGCCAGACGGACAGAGCCTATGGCTACACCTTC
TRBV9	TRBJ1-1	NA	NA	CASSVVGVGGDTEAFF	TGTGCCAGCAGCGTAGTAGGTGTGGGTGGAGACACTGAAGCTTTCTTT
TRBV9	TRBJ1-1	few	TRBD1	CASSATGRGETEAFF	TGTGCCAGCAGCGCCACGGGCAGGGGGGAAACTGAAGCTTTCTTT
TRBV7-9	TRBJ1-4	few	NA	CASSLQTQQEKLFF	TGTGCCAGCAGCTTACAAACCCAGCAAGAAAAACTGTTTTTT
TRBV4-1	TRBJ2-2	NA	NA	CASSRSGWDPGELFF	TGCGCCAGCAGCCGATCTGGGTGGGACCCCGGGGAGCTGTTTTTT